This TCR beta chain was recovered during a study of Ad26.COV2.S vaccination and SARS-CoV-2 variants. V gave up 5 bases and J gave up 0 bases, with 13 bases separating them. CDR3 length: 15 residues. CDR1 and CDR2 from the germline V gene are SGHTA and FQGNSA. This table comes from immunoSEQ multiplex PCR, and its TCRdb copy is limited to in-frame clones, with some not included. Here the sample spans around 320,000 clones, roughly 84% being singletons. Treatment given: around 19 received Ad26.COV2.S at low or high dose, single or two shots; roughly five received placebo; per-sample allocation not given. Sampling occurred on day 63 after the first vaccine or placebo injection.

The TCR sequence derives from a person between 18 and 65 years old who received the Ad26.COV2.S COVID-19 vaccine or a placebo. The V and J genes are TRBV7-2 and TRBJ1-1; no clear D. The sample here was peripheral blood, taken in a trial of Ad26.COV2.S vaccine versus placebo. The CDR3 coding sequence is TGTGCCAGCAGCCCCCCGGAGCGGCTGAACACTGAAGCTTTCTTT. Its protein product is CASSPPERLNTEAFF.